Below, one T cell receptor (beta chain) is given with its context. What it binds is not known. This CDR3 region has 14 residues. Germline CDR1 is GTSNPN and CDR2 is SVGIG (reference sequence). V lost 2 bases and J lost 5; bases outside the gene matches: 5. This sample was included in a study of cytomegalovirus exposure and HLA in healthy donors. General observations from the study: As a later analysis showed, several of the most significant clusters appeared to be linked to common viral pathogens.

In the PCR, 60 Vbeta and 13 Jbeta primers were used. TCRdb's copy holds only in-frame clones and misses some; the assay was immunoSEQ multiplex PCR. Here the sample spans 150,000 or so clones, over 80% being singletons. The genes are TRBV30 and TRBJ2-1, with 8 bases identical to TRBD2. The specimen was PBMCs. This TCR was sampled from a male donor in good health and CMV-seropositive. The chain's CDR3 is CAWSSSGGHNEQFF. CDR3 nucleotide sequence: TGTGCCTGGAGTTCGAGCGGGGGACACAATGAGCAGTTCTTC. Variable domain in full (rest from reference TRBV30 and TRBJ2-1): SQTIHQWPATLVQPVGSPLSLECTVEGTSNPNLYWYRQAAGRGLQLLFYSVGIGQISSEVPQNLSASRPQDRQFILSSKKLLLSDSGFYLCAWSSSGGHNEQFFGPGTRLTVL.